This T cell receptor (beta chain) emerged from a study of CD8+CD57+ T cells in acquired aplastic anemia. This clonotype was found many times. Trimming removed 0 bases from V and 4 bases from J, with 13 bases in between. Per the germline V gene, CDR1 is DFQATT and CDR2 is SNEGSKA (reference sequence). There are 14 residues in the CDR3. TCR beta VDJ and CDR3 profiles were obtained from a genomic DNA template. Via MiXCR, TCRdb re-called the reads, giving one row per CDR3 protein. The repertoire holds some 170,000 distinct CDR3 sequences, with approximately 43% as singletons. This receptor was identified in a human donor in good health. Sequences were obtained from sorted CD4+, CD8+, or CD8+CD57+ T cells (not recorded which) from PBMCs. This rearrangement joins TRBV20-1 to TRBJ2-7, with D possibly being TRBD2 (5 bases). The CDR3 sequence is CSAREAVRMYEQYF. CDR3 DNA sequence: TGCAGTGCTAGAGAAGCGGTACGGATGTACGAGCAGTACTTC.